Detailed here is one T cell receptor beta chain. Its antigen is not identified. With a J-beta primer mix and a sample-barcoded 5' primer, a second PCR ran roughly 6 to 12 cycles. TCRdb processed the 5' RACE reads anew with MiXCR; each CDR3 protein has one entry. The sample has 1.5 million to 1.8 million distinct CDR3 sequences; 42% are singletons. This specimen comes from a study of blood T cells in healthy people across ages. Findings and limits, study-wide: TCR beta diversity was tightly associated with the proportion of naive T cells.

The CDR3 is made up of 13 amino acids. Germline-derived CDR1 and CDR2 are SQVTM and ANQGSEA. V was pared by 7 bases and J by 8 bases, with 13 bases of the junction left unmatched. This sequence was found in a woman aged 18-30 years in good health. The chain employs TRBV29-1 and TRBJ1-2, with TRBD1 matching 7 bases. The source material was blood. The CDR3 sequence is CSAPGTGDRGYTF. In DNA, the CDR3 is TGCAGCGCCCCCGGAACAGGGGACCGGGGCTACACCTTC. Using reference TRBV29-1 and TRBJ1-2 for the parts outside the CDR3, the full variable domain is SAVISQKPSRDICQRGTSLTIQCQVDSQVTMMFWYRQQPGQSLTLIATANQGSEATYESGFVIDKFPISRPNLTFSTLTVSNMSPEDSSIYLCSAPGTGDRGYTFGSGTRLTVV.